These T cell receptor beta chains were read from a single sample in a study of cytomegalovirus exposure and HLA in healthy donors. Repertoires were generated with immunoSEQ multiplex PCR, while TCRdb's copy carries only in-frame clones and drops some. Reported are approximately 110,000 clones; the ten largest clones contain about 2.3%. Material for sequencing was PBMCs. The receptor set was obtained from a man in his forties in good health and CMV-seronegative. The CDR3 runs from the conserved cysteine through the conserved F or W. A D gene is named only where the DNA matches it firmly.

J | D | V | CDR3 | DNA
TRBJ1-1 | TRBD1 | TRBV5-1 | CASSWKQGGMDTEAFF | TGCGCCAGCAGCTGGAAACAGGGGGGCATGGACACTGAAGCTTTCTTT
TRBJ1-3 | TRBD1 | TRBV7-8 | CASSVDRVHSGNTIYF | TGTGCCAGCAGCGTGGACAGGGTACACTCTGGAAACACCATATATTTT
TRBJ2-7 | TRBD2 | TRBV9 | CASSGTSGSSYEQYF | TGTGCCAGCAGCGGAACTAGCGGGAGTTCCTACGAGCAGTACTTC
TRBJ2-7 | - | TRBV29-1 | CSVVTWPGTYEQYF | TGCAGCGTTGTGACCTGGCCAGGGACCTACGAGCAGTACTTC
TRBJ2-5 | TRBD2 | TRBV2 | CASRRGLADQETQYF | TGTGCCAGCAGAAGGGGACTAGCGGATCAAGAGACCCAGTACTTC
TRBJ2-2 | TRBD1 | TRBV10-3 | CAIARGGLNTGELFF | TGTGCCATCGCCAGAGGGGGCCTGAACACCGGGGAGCTGTTTTTT
TRBJ2-1 | TRBD2 | TRBV5-1 | CASRLADSYNEQFF | TGCGCCAGCCGCCTAGCGGACTCCTACAATGAGCAGTTCTTC
TRBJ2-2 | TRBD2 | TRBV18 | CASSPRSSGDTGELFF | TGTGCCAGCTCACCACGGTCTAGCGGGGACACCGGGGAGCTGTTTTTT
TRBJ2-7 | TRBD1 | TRBV7-3 | CASSLTGTGFEQYF | TGTGCCAGCAGCTTAACCGGGACAGGGTTTGAGCAGTACTTC
TRBJ2-1 | TRBD2 | TRBV6-4 | CASSGLAAYNEQFF | TGTGCCAGCAGTGGACTAGCGGCCTACAATGAGCAGTTCTTC
TRBJ2-1 | - | TRBV7-8 | CASSLPVLPYLFF | TGTGCCAGCAGCCTACCCGTCTTACCGTATCTGTTCTTC
TRBJ2-3 | - | TRBV28 | CASSYIRGIPFEVSQYF | TGTGCCAGCAGTTATATTAGAGGGATCCCCTTCGAGGTCTCGCAGTATTTT
TRBJ1-3 | - | TRBV5-6 | CASSFRGGSGNTIYF | TGTGCCAGCAGCTTCCGCGGTGGCTCTGGAAACACCATATATTTT
TRBJ2-1 | - | TRBV7-2 | CASSLGWSYNEQFF | TGTGCCAGCAGCTTAGGTTGGAGCTACAATGAGCAGTTCTTC
TRBJ2-3 | - | TRBV9 | CASSVDLRPSTDTQYF | TGTGCCAGCAGCGTAGATTTGCGGCCGAGCACAGATACGCAGTATTTT
TRBJ2-7 | - | TRBV5-1 | CASAGSYEQYF | TGCGCCAGCGCAGGCTCCTACGAGCAGTACTTC
TRBJ2-7 | TRBD2 | TRBV6-1 | CASSELIGGGWYF | TGTGCCAGCAGTGAATTAATTGGCGGGGGGTGGTACTTC